These 17 T cell receptor beta chains came from one sample sequenced in a study of blood T cell repertoires in COVID-19. Assay: immunoSEQ multiplex PCR; the TCRdb copy retains only in-frame clones and omits some. The table shows some 70,000 clones, with more than 65% occurring only once. The sequenced sample was peripheral blood. The receptors derive from a woman aged 55-70 years with acute or convalescent COVID-19.

The CDR3 sequence is CAISDGREWTEAFF. CDR3 bases: TGTGCCATCAGTGATGGCAGGGAATGGACTGAAGCTTTCTTT. The rearrangement uses TRBV10-3 and TRBJ1-1; possibly TRBD1 for D (5 bases). Germline values: CDR1 ENHRY, CDR2 SYGVKD. V lost 3 bases, J lost 5 bases, and 13 bases lay in between. The CDR3 runs to 14 residues.

The chain couples TRBV19 to TRBJ1-2; no definite D call. The CDR3 length is 12 residues. V was shortened by 5 bases and J by 8 bases, with 12 bases between the two germline ends. The germline V gene has CDR1 LNHDA and CDR2 SQIVND (reference sequence). The CDR3 is CASSVAQAGYTF. CDR3 sequence (DNA): TGTGCCAGTAGTGTCGCCCAGGCCGGCTACACCTTC.

The chain links TRBV3-1 (or the pseudogene TRBV3-2) to TRBJ1-2; D is uncertain. V lost 1 base, J lost 8 bases, and 5 bases lay in between. The CDR3 is 11 amino acids. Per the germline V gene, CDR1 is LGHDT and CDR2 is YNNKEL (reference sequence). The CDR3 DNA follows: TGTGCCAGCAGCCAAGCTATGGGCTACACCTTC. Residues: CASSQAMGYTF.

The gene calls are TRBV2 and TRBJ1-5, with TRBD1 as a possible D gene (5 bases). The CDR3 is 14 amino acids. V gave up 6 bases and J gave up 5 bases, with 14 bases separating them. Looked up from germline, CDR1 is SNHLY and CDR2 is FYNNEI. CDR3 region: CASSSHGADQPQHF. The CDR3 nucleotides are TGTGCCAGCAGCTCACATGGGGCTGATCAGCCCCAGCATTTT.

The V gene is TRBV7-3, the J gene TRBJ2-2; D is undetermined. CDR1 and CDR2 (germline): SGHTA, FQGTGA. Trimming removed 5 bases from V and 5 bases from J, with 9 bases in between. This CDR3 contains 13 residues. The CDR3 DNA follows: TGTGCCAGCAGCGATCTAGGTACCGGGGAGCTGTTTTTT. Its protein product is CASSDLGTGELFF.

The table lists this clone with a count of one. CDR3 sequence (DNA): TGTGCCAGTAGTAGACTTCAGCCCCGCGCTGAAGCTTTCTTT. Its translation is CASSRLQPRAEAFF. The chain employs TRBV19 and TRBJ1-1; no definite D call. Trimming took 4 bases from V and 6 from J, leaving 15 bases between them. The CDR3 is 14 amino acids. The V gene's germline CDR1 is LNHDA and CDR2 SQIVND (reference sequence).

The rearrangement links TRBV7-2 to TRBJ2-5; TRBD2 matches at 11 bases. CDR3 size: 15 residues. Trimming removed 4 bases from V and 5 bases from J; junction bases left unmatched: 6. CDR1 is SGHTA and CDR2 is FQGNSA in the germline V gene. For the CDR3, the DNA is TGTGCCAGCAGCTCTAGCGGGGGGCCAAGGGAGACCCAGTACTTC. As protein: CASSSSGGPRETQYF.

The chain joins TRBV6-5 to TRBJ1-2, with D possibly matching TRBD1 (5 bases). V was cut by 5 bases and J by 8 bases, with 18 bases left in between. Germline CDR1 reads MNHEY; CDR2 reads SVGAGI. The CDR3 is 14 residues long. The CDR3 is CASSTRDSQRGYTF. The CDR3 nucleotides read TGTGCCAGCAGTACCCGGGACTCCCAACGGGGCTACACCTTC.

The chain carries TRBV25-1 and TRBJ1-2; tentatively, D is TRBD1 (5 bases). Germline V gene sequence: CDR1 MGHDK, CDR2 SYGVNS. The CDR3 contains 13 residues. Between the trimmed V and J ends, which lost 1 base and 7 bases, there was a span of 10 bases. The CDR3 spells CASSESSGVGYTF. The CDR3, as DNA: TGTGCCAGCAGTGAATCCTCGGGGGTTGGCTACACCTTC.

This clone appeared a single time. This chain links TRBV15 with TRBJ1-2; no reliable D call. Germline CDR1 is LNHNV and CDR2 is YYDKDF (reference sequence). Trimming stripped 0 bases from V and 0 bases from J, with 8 bases between. The CDR3 is 15 residues long. In nucleotides, the CDR3 is TGTGCCACCAGCAGAGATAACAGTGCTAACTATGGCTACACCTTC. Its protein product is CATSRDNSANYGYTF.

J is TRBJ1-4 and V is TRBV19; no definite D call. There are 13 residues in the CDR3. Trimming pared 3 bases from V and 8 bases from J, leaving 10 bases between. CDR1 and CDR2 (germline): LNHDA, SQIVND (reference sequence). The CDR3 loop is CASSMAWAEKLFF. The CDR3 DNA reads TGTGCCAGTAGTATGGCATGGGCGGAAAAACTGTTTTTT.

This chain connects TRBV13 to TRBJ2-1, with D tentatively TRBD1 (5 bases). Trimming pared 5 bases from V and 7 bases from J, leaving 9 bases between. The germline gives CDR1 PRHDT, CDR2 FYEKMQ (reference sequence). This CDR3 spans 12 amino acids. This chain's CDR3 is CASSGAENEQFF. In nucleotides, the CDR3 is TGTGCCAGCAGCGGGGCAGAGAATGAGCAGTTCTTC.

The rearrangement joins TRBV11-1 to TRBJ2-1; 8 bases match TRBD1. Germline V gene lookup returns CDR1 SGHAT and CDR2 FQDESV (reference sequence). CDR3 length equals 16 residues. J was trimmed by 6 bases and V by 5 bases; bases with no gene match: 12. The DNA for the CDR3 is TGTGCCAGCAGCCCATATAGGTCTGGACAGGGCAATGAGCAGTTCTTC. Translated, it gives CASSPYRSGQGNEQFF.

The chain combines TRBV10-2 with TRBJ1-6; D is perhaps TRBD1 (5 bases). The CDR3 has 15 residues. V lost 4 bases, J lost 9 bases, and 16 bases lay in between. Germline V gene lookup returns CDR1 WSHSY and CDR2 SAAADI. CDR3 nucleotides: TGCGCCAGCAGTGTAGCAGGGCGCGAAGGTTCACCCCTCCACTTT. Amino acid sequence: CASSVAGREGSPLHF.

The chain has TRBV5-1 and TRBJ2-7, with TRBD2 matching over 8 bases. CDR1 and CDR2 (germline): SGHRS, YFSETQ. The CDR3 runs 12 residues. Germline trimming cut 4 bases from V and 6 bases from J; bases unmatched to any gene: 3. CDR3 sequence (DNA): TGCGCCAGCAGCCTCGGACTAGCCGAGCAGTACTTC. It translates to CASSLGLAEQYF.

The V and J genes are TRBV30 and TRBJ1-3; a possible D gene is TRBD1 (5 bases). Germline CDR1 and CDR2: GTSNPN and SVGIG (reference sequence). V was clipped by 0 bases and J by 2 bases, with 17 bases between them. This CDR3 has 17 amino acids. DNA for the CDR3: TGTGCCTGGAGTGTACTAAGGCAGGGACTCCCTGGAAACACCATATATTTT. As protein: CAWSVLRQGLPGNTIYF.

The chain joins TRBV18 to TRBJ1-6; 9 bases line up with TRBD1. CDR3 size: 16 residues. Germline-derived CDR1 and CDR2 are KGHSH and LQKENI. Unmatched junction bases numbered 10, after V lost 3 bases and J lost 10 bases. The chain's CDR3 is CASSPSQGQGRSPLHF. In DNA form, the CDR3 reads TGTGCCAGCTCACCGAGCCAGGGACAGGGAAGGTCACCCCTCCACTTT.